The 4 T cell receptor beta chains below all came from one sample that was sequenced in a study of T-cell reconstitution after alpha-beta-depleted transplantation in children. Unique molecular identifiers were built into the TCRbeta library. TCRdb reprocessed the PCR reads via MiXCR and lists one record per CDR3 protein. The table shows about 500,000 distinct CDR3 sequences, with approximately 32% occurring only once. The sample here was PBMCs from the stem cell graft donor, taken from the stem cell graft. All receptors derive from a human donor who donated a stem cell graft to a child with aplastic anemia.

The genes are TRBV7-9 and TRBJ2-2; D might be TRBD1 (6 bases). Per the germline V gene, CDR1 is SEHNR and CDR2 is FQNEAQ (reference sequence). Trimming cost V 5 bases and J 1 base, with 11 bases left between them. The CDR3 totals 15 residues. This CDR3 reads CASSKTDRNTGELFF. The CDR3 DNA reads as TGTGCCAGCAGCAAGACGGACAGGAACACCGGGGAGCTGTTTTTT.

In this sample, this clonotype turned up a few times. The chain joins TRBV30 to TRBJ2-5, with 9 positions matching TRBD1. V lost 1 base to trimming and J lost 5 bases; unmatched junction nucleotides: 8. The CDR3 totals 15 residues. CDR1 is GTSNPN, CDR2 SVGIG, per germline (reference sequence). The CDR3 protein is CAWSDTGGIRETQYF. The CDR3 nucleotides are TGTGCCTGGAGTGACACAGGGGGCATCCGGGAGACCCAGTACTTC.

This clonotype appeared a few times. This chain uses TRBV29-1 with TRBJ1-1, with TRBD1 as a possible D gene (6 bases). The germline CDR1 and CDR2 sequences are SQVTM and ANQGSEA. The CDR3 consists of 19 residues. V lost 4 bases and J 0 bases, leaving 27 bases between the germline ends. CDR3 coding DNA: TGCAGCGTTGTGGTTTTACGTCCGACAGGAGGAACGATGAACACTGAAGCTTTCTTT. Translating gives CSVVVLRPTGGTMNTEAFF.

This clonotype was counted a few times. The CDR3 DNA follows: TGCAGTGCTAAAGGGACCGGGACAGGGGATAGCTATGGCTACACCTTC. It translates to CSAKGTGTGDSYGYTF. The chain carries TRBV20-1 and TRBJ1-2; 10 positions match TRBD1. The germline V gene has CDR1 DFQATT and CDR2 SNEGSKA (reference sequence). The CDR3 is made up of 16 amino acids. Trimming removed 4 bases from V and 4 bases from J; junction bases left unmatched: 12.